The 22 T cell receptor beta chains below all came from one sample that was sequenced in a study of memory CD8 T cells in hepatitis C reinfection. Time point defined: pre-reinfection, 55 to 20 weeks before reinfection detection. No in vitro expansion preceded TCR sequencing of the sorted cells. Using immunoSEQ multiplex PCR, the repertoire was profiled, and TCRdb retains in-frame clones only, with some absent. The sample yields approximately 51,000 clones, approximately 89% seen once. Sequenced input: naive CD8+ T cells sorted from blood. These receptors all stem from a man aged 18 to 29 with hepatitis C virus infection.

This chain links TRBV7-2 with TRBJ2-2; TRBD2 might be the D (6 bases). The CDR3 totals 16 residues. Trimming stripped 1 base from V and 4 bases from J, with 13 bases between. Germline lookup yields CDR1 SGHTA and CDR2 FQGNSA. The DNA for the CDR3 is TGTGCCAGCAGCTTAGGGCCCGGGGGTGGCACCGGGGAGCTGTTTTTT. This codes for CASSLGPGGGTGELFF.

This chain uses TRBV4-1 with TRBJ1-5; D ambiguous. The CDR3 covers 15 residues. CDR1 and CDR2 (germline): MGHRA, YSYEKL. Trimming stripped 1 base from V and 7 bases from J, with 14 bases between. The CDR3 sequence: CASSQVGRGIQPQHF. In nucleotides, the CDR3 is TGCGCCAGCAGCCAAGTCGGCAGAGGGATCCAGCCCCAGCATTTT.

The rearrangement links TRBV7-9 to TRBJ1-6, with D tentatively TRBD1 (5 bases). The CDR3 has 15 residues. Per germline, CDR1 SEHNR and CDR2 FQNEAQ (reference sequence). V was shortened by 3 bases and J by 9 bases, with 15 bases between the two germline ends. The CDR3 sequence: CASSLAGGATSPLHF. CDR3 DNA: TGTGCCAGCAGCTTGGCAGGTGGGGCGACTTCACCCCTCCACTTT.

The V and J genes are TRBV5-5 and TRBJ2-1, with 12 bases lining up with TRBD2. V lost 0 bases to trimming and J lost 9 bases; unmatched junction nucleotides: 4. Germline V gives CDR1 SGHKS, CDR2 YYEKEE (reference sequence). CDR3 size: 15 residues. This chain's CDR3 is CASSLVSSGGGEQFF. The CDR3 nucleotides are TGTGCCAGCAGCTTGGTCTCTAGCGGGGGGGGTGAGCAGTTCTTC.

The V and J genes are TRBV2 and TRBJ2-1, with 7 bases lining up with TRBD2. From germline, CDR1 is SNHLY and CDR2 FYNNEI. The CDR3 has 15 residues. Trimming took 7 bases from V and 3 from J; bases not matched to a gene: 9. The CDR3 sequence is CASTLTGTNYNEQFF. The CDR3 DNA is TGTGCCAGCACCTTAACCGGGACTAACTACAATGAGCAGTTCTTC.

The chain is built from TRBV4-1 and TRBJ2-2; D is uncertain. Germline values: CDR1 MGHRA, CDR2 YSYEKL. Trimming shortened V by 1 base and J by 2 bases, and 5 bases separated the two germline ends. The CDR3 extends over 14 amino acids. CDR3 in amino acids: CASSQAGNTGELFF. The DNA for the CDR3 is TGCGCCAGCAGCCAAGCAGGAAACACCGGGGAGCTGTTTTTT.

The rearrangement uses TRBV29-1 and TRBJ1-2, with D possibly matching TRBD1 (5 bases). V gave up 6 bases and J gave up 6 bases, with 20 bases separating them. Germline V gene sequence: CDR1 SQVTM, CDR2 ANQGSEA. The CDR3 is made up of 14 amino acids. The CDR3 bases are TGCAGCGTGGGGTTGGGGGGGAATGAGGATGGCTACACCTTC. Its translation: CSVGLGGNEDGYTF.

The V call is TRBV5-5, the J call TRBJ1-1; possibly TRBD1 for D (5 bases). V was pared by 8 bases and J by 2 bases, with 10 bases between. CDR3 size: 12 residues. In germline, CDR1 is SGHKS, CDR2 YYEKEE (reference sequence). As DNA, the CDR3 is TGTGCCAGTGGGGGGGGTAACACTGAAGCTTTCTTT. Residues: CASGGGNTEAFF.

The J gene is TRBJ1-6, the V gene TRBV30; 8 bases are shared with TRBD1. The V gene's germline CDR1 is GTSNPN and CDR2 SVGIG (reference sequence). V was clipped by 1 base and J by 4 bases; unmatched bases: 6. The CDR3 is made up of 16 amino acids. CDR3 in DNA: TGTGCCTGGAGTGACCCAGGACAGGGATATAATTCACCCCTCCACTTT. Translated, it gives CAWSDPGQGYNSPLHF.

The rearrangement links TRBV29-1 to TRBJ2-3, with 10 positions matching TRBD1. Germline CDR1 reads SQVTM; CDR2 reads ANQGSEA. The trim removed 6 bases at V and 3 bases at J, leaving 9 bases unmatched. The CDR3 runs to 15 residues. This CDR3 is CSVTALDRGTDTQYF. Written as DNA, the CDR3 is TGCAGCGTGACGGCCCTGGACAGGGGGACAGATACGCAGTATTTT.

This chain links TRBV4-1 with TRBJ1-1; 8 positions agree with TRBD1. Germline loops: CDR1 MGHRA, CDR2 YSYEKL. The CDR3 length is 17 residues. V was clipped by 8 bases and J by 9 bases; unmatched bases: 23. The CDR3 sequence is CASSLFTGGSTRRKAFF. The CDR3 DNA sequence: TGCGCCAGCTCTCTTTTTACAGGGGGAAGTACTCGCAGGAAAGCTTTCTTT.

The chain is built from TRBV12-5 and TRBJ2-5; D unclear. CDR1 and CDR2 from the germline V gene are LGHNT and FRNRAP. V lost 3 bases to trimming and J lost 11 bases, with 19 bases between them. The CDR3 has 14 amino acids. The CDR3 region is CASGFRTGSREQYF. The CDR3 nucleotides are TGTGCTAGTGGTTTTAGAACGGGTTCAAGAGAGCAGTACTTC. Complete variable domain (other parts from reference TRBV12-5 and TRBJ2-5): DARVTQTPRHKVTEMGQEVTMRCQPILGHNTVFWYRQTMMQGLELLAYFRNRAPLDDSGMPKDRFSAEMPDATLATLKIQPSEPRDSAVYFCASGFRTGSREQYFGPGTRLLVL.

This clone was counted a single time. This rearrangement joins TRBV19 to TRBJ2-1; D gene ambiguous. The CDR3 extends over 15 amino acids. Germline V gene lookup returns CDR1 LNHDA and CDR2 SQIVND (reference sequence). V was trimmed by 7 bases and J by 0 bases, leaving 13 bases between them. CDR3 loop: CASTSDITSYNEQFF. The CDR3 DNA reads as TGTGCCAGTACCTCCGACATAACCTCCTACAATGAGCAGTTCTTC.

This clone came up a few times. V is TRBV7-8 and J is TRBJ1-3; 7 bases match TRBD1. The germline CDR1 and CDR2 sequences are SGHVS and FQNEAQ. V lost 6 bases to trimming and J lost 4 bases; unmatched junction nucleotides: 6. The CDR3 has 14 amino acids. CDR3 DNA sequence: TGTGCCAGCAGTCTAACAGGGGCAGGAAACACCATATATTTT. Residues: CASSLTGAGNTIYF.

The rearrangement uses TRBV13 and TRBJ2-3; 12 bases are shared with TRBD2. Germline assignment: CDR1 PRHDT and CDR2 FYEKMQ (reference sequence). The CDR3 covers 16 residues. The V and J ends lost 5 bases and 2 bases, in that order; junction bases with no gene match: 5. The CDR3, as DNA: TGTGCCAGCAGCCTTCGGACTAGCGGGACCACAGATACGCAGTATTTT. Translated, it gives CASSLRTSGTTDTQYF.

The chain joins TRBV4-1 to TRBJ2-2; no definite D call. The CDR3 sequence is 14 residues long. V lost 4 bases, J lost 0 bases, and 6 bases lay in between. The germline V gene encodes CDR1 MGHRA and CDR2 YSYEKL. This chain's CDR3 is CASSPYTNTGELFF. Here the CDR3 DNA reads TGCGCCAGCAGCCCGTATACGAACACCGGGGAGCTGTTTTTT.

This chain joins TRBV7-9 and TRBJ2-5, with 7 bases fitting TRBD1. From germline, CDR1 is SEHNR and CDR2 FQNEAQ (reference sequence). V was clipped by 4 bases and J by 2 bases; unmatched bases: 10. CDR3 length equals 16 residues. The CDR3 coding sequence is TGTGCCAGCAGCTCCAGTCCGGGACAGAGGCAAGAGACCCAGTACTTC. Protein: CASSSSPGQRQETQYF.

The chain employs TRBV6-5 and TRBJ2-1; 7 bases fit TRBD2. Germline loops: CDR1 MNHEY, CDR2 SVGAGI. With V trimmed by 6 bases and J by 2 bases, 4 bases remained unmatched. This CDR3 spans 14 amino acids. For the CDR3, the DNA is TGTGCCAGCAGCGCTAGCGGTACCTACAATGAGCAGTTCTTC. Residues: CASSASGTYNEQFF.

A word on this clone: Other nucleotide sequences from this sample produce the same CDR3. The CDR3 sequence: CASRIKPSQGDYGYTF. In DNA form, the CDR3 reads TGTGCCAGCAGGATCAAACCCTCACAGGGGGACTATGGCTACACCTTC. The chain carries TRBV28 and TRBJ1-2; TRBD1 agrees at 8 bases. This CDR3 region has 16 residues. The germline CDR1 and CDR2 sequences are MDHEN and SYDVKM. V trimming: 6 bases; J trimming: 3 bases; junction bases outside the gene matches: 12.

V and J are TRBV4-2 and TRBJ2-2; possible D gene TRBD1, 6 bases. The CDR3 totals 15 residues. Germline V lookup: CDR1 LGHNA, CDR2 YNFKEQ. The ends were cut back, 0 bases at V and 6 bases at J, with 11 bases in the middle. Here the CDR3 reads CASSQEEGVAGELFF. The CDR3 DNA reads TGTGCCAGCAGCCAAGAAGAGGGGGTGGCCGGGGAGCTGTTTTTT.

The chain uses TRBV11-2 and TRBJ2-1; 8 bases are a match to TRBD2. CDR3 length: 15 residues. The germline gives CDR1 SGHAT, CDR2 FQNNGV. The V gene end was trimmed by 4 bases and the J gene end by 5 bases; junction bases not matched to a gene: 7. The CDR3 DNA reads TGTGCCAGCAGCTCTTTGGCGGGGGGCGACAATGAGCAGTTCTTC. It encodes CASSSLAGGDNEQFF.

The chain combines TRBV5-1 with TRBJ1-4, with unresolved D. Germline V CDR1 and CDR2: SGHRS, YFSETQ. V was shortened by 3 bases and J by 5 bases, with 20 bases between the two germline ends. The CDR3 is 17 residues long. This CDR3 is CASSSRSGFGFNEKLFF. The CDR3 DNA reads TGCGCCAGCAGCTCTCGATCGGGGTTTGGATTCAATGAAAAACTGTTTTTT.